Listed below are T cell receptor beta chains from one sample, sequenced in a study of blood T cell repertoires in COVID-19. Some clones are missing from TCRdb's copy, which holds only in-frame ones; the method was immunoSEQ multiplex PCR. The repertoire has almost 250,000 clones, roughly 91% of them found once; the top ten carry over 4%. The sample comprised PBMCs or T cells enriched from blood (not recorded which). These receptors were taken from a woman in her 30s who had recovered from COVID-19. Both conserved end residues are trimmed from each CDR3. The order of the fields is CDR3 protein, V gene, J gene, clone size. For some rows the clone size is stated as once, few or many, or as a class when expanded; others skip it.

CDR3 protein: ASSITGQTNTEAF; V gene: TRBV19; J gene: TRBJ1-1; clone size: NA
CDR3 protein: SVWGLVYGYT; V gene: TRBV29-1; J gene: TRBJ1-2; clone size: NA
CDR3 protein: ASSQESGGQGAF; V gene: TRBV4-3; J gene: TRBJ1-1; clone size: NA
CDR3 protein: ASSPGGTGYT; V gene: TRBV18; J gene: TRBJ1-2; clone size: NA
CDR3 protein: ASSQDHFRAPTGELF; V gene: TRBV4-2; J gene: TRBJ2-2; clone size: once
CDR3 protein: ASSSKGEVVGLDTQY; V gene: TRBV5-4; J gene: TRBJ2-3; clone size: NA
CDR3 protein: ASSQAGIEKLF; V gene: TRBV25-1; J gene: TRBJ1-4; clone size: NA
CDR3 protein: ASSESILPGQGRETQY; V gene: TRBV10-2; J gene: TRBJ2-5; clone size: NA
CDR3 protein: ASSQVSNQPQH; V gene: TRBV19; J gene: TRBJ1-5; clone size: NA
CDR3 protein: ASSLEGQVTEAF; V gene: TRBV28; J gene: TRBJ1-1; clone size: NA
CDR3 protein: AIRPDIYTEAF; V gene: TRBV10-3; J gene: TRBJ1-1; clone size: once
CDR3 protein: ASSFDRVRAEAF; V gene: TRBV7-8; J gene: TRBJ1-1; clone size: NA
CDR3 protein: ASSLRGTSGIETQY; V gene: TRBV11-3; J gene: TRBJ2-5; clone size: NA
CDR3 protein: SVPRASNYGYT; V gene: TRBV29-1; J gene: TRBJ1-2; clone size: NA
CDR3 protein: ASSPGRVPYEQY; V gene: TRBV19; J gene: TRBJ2-7; clone size: NA
CDR3 protein: ASSFQTGEREKLF; V gene: TRBV7-6; J gene: TRBJ1-4; clone size: once